A single sample gave rise to the 9 T cell receptor beta chains below, sequenced in a study of blood T cell repertoires in COVID-19. Libraries were prepared by immunoSEQ multiplex PCR; TCRdb keeps only in-frame clonotypes and omits some of them. The sample shows 300,000 to 450,000 clones, around 87% of them seen only once. Sequenced: PBMCs or T cells enriched from blood (not recorded which). These receptors were obtained from a man aged 25 to 40 who had recovered from COVID-19.

This chain joins TRBV19 and TRBJ2-7; perhaps TRBD1 as D (8 bases). Trimming left V 5 bases short and J 5 bases short, with 13 bases between. Germline V lookup: CDR1 LNHDA, CDR2 SQIVND (reference sequence). The CDR3 loop spans 13 amino acids. In DNA form, the CDR3 reads TGTGCCAGTAGTTTTACAGGGGGGGACGAGCAGTACTTC. It specifies CASSFTGGDEQYF.

The chain couples TRBV6-5 to TRBJ2-7, with 12 nucleotides matching TRBD1. The junction had 6 bases not matched to a gene; V was cut back by 4 bases and J by 5 bases. Germline V gives CDR1 MNHEY, CDR2 SVGAGI. CDR3 length equals 15 residues. CDR3 loop: CASSSGTGGRDEQYF. The CDR3 DNA reads as TGTGCCAGCAGTTCCGGGACAGGGGGCCGCGACGAGCAGTACTTC.

CDR3 residues: CASSQVLHQVTDTQYF. CDR3 coding DNA: TGTGCCAGCAGCCAAGTTCTGCACCAGGTCACAGATACGCAGTATTTT. The chain carries TRBV3-1 (or the pseudogene TRBV3-2) and TRBJ2-3; no definite D call. Looked up from germline, CDR1 is LGHDT and CDR2 is YNNKEL (reference sequence). V gave up 1 base and J gave up 2 bases, with 13 bases separating them. This CDR3 has 16 amino acids.

This clone was seen just once. As DNA, the CDR3 is TGTGCCAGCAGTTACTCGTCCGGGACAGTACACAATGAGCAGTTCTTC. This codes for CASSYSSGTVHNEQFF. V is TRBV6-5 and J is TRBJ2-1; TRBD1 matches 7 bases. The CDR3 runs to 16 residues. Germline-derived CDR1 and CDR2 are MNHEY and SVGAGI. V trimming: 0 bases; J trimming: 5 bases; junction bases outside the gene matches: 7.

This chain joins TRBV13 and TRBJ1-2; D uncertain. Germline lookup yields CDR1 PRHDT and CDR2 FYEKMQ (reference sequence). Trimming took 5 bases from V and 8 from J, leaving 12 bases between them. There are 12 residues in the CDR3. The CDR3 region is CASSPRLEGYTF. CDR3 DNA sequence: TGTGCCAGCAGCCCTCGCCTGGAGGGCTACACCTTC.

This rearrangement joins TRBV3-1 (or the pseudogene TRBV3-2) to TRBJ2-1, with 12 bases lining up with TRBD1. The CDR3 spans 16 residues. Germline assignment: CDR1 LGHDT and CDR2 YNNKEL (reference sequence). V lost 4 bases, J lost 9 bases, and 10 bases stayed unmatched. The DNA for the CDR3 is TGTGCCAGCAGCCGATCCGGGACAGGGGGCGCAGGTGAGCAGTTCTTC. Translation: CASSRSGTGGAGEQFF.

The J gene is TRBJ2-1, the V gene TRBV5-1; 10 bases fit TRBD2. After removal of 0 bases from V and 7 bases from J, the junction contained 10 bases not matched to a gene. Germline V gene data show CDR1 as SGHRS and CDR2 as YFSETQ. The CDR3 sequence is 17 residues long. Here the CDR3 DNA reads TGCGCCAGCAGCTTGGCTTCGGCTAGCGGGGGACCTAATGAGCAGTTCTTC. This gives the protein CASSLASASGGPNEQFF.

The chain carries TRBV5-4 and TRBJ1-4; 7 bases are shared with TRBD1. Germline lookup yields CDR1 SGHNT and CDR2 YYREEE (reference sequence). This CDR3 has 16 residues. The V and J ends lost 0 bases and 5 bases, in that order; junction bases with no gene match: 7. CDR3 region: CASSLDPGQQNEKLFF. The CDR3 DNA is TGTGCCAGCAGCTTGGACCCGGGACAGCAAAATGAAAAACTGTTTTTT.

As DNA, the CDR3 is TGTGCCAGTAGAGCGCCGGGCAGGGACAATGAGCAGTTCTTC. Its protein is CASRAPGRDNEQFF. This chain uses TRBV19 with TRBJ2-1; a possible D gene is TRBD1 (5 bases). The germline CDR1 and CDR2 sequences are LNHDA and SQIVND (reference sequence). V lost 6 bases, J lost 5 bases, and 14 bases lay in between. The CDR3 runs to 14 residues.